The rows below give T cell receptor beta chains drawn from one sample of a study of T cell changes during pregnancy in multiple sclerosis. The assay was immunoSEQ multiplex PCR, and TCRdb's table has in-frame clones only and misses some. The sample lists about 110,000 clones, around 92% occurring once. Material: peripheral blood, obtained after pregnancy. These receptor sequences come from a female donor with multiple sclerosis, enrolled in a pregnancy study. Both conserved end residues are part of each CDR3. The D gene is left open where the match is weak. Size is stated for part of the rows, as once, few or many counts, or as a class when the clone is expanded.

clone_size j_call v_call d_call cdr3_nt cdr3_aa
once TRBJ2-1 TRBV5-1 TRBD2 TGCGCCAGCAGCCGGGGACTAGCGGGAGGGCCCTTCAATGAGCAGTTCTTC CASSRGLAGGPFNEQFF
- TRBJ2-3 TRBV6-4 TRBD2 TGTGCCAGCAGTCCTAGCGGTGGCGCAGATACGCAGTATTTT CASSPSGGADTQYF
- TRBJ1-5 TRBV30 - TGTGCCTGGAGCCCTAATAGCAATCAGCCCCAGCATTTT CAWSPNSNQPQHF
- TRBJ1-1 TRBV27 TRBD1 TGTGCCAGCAGTTCGCAGACAGGGCTGAACACTGAAGCTTTCTTT CASSSQTGLNTEAFF
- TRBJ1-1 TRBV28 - TGTGCCAGCAGAGCCGGGACTCTGAACACTGAAGCTTTCTTT CASRAGTLNTEAFF
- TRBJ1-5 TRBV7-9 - TGTGCCAGCAGCTCTAGCGGGGCGCGCGGGTACAATCAGCCCCAGCATTTT CASSSSGARGYNQPQHF
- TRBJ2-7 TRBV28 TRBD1 TGTGCCAGCAGTTTAACCGGGACAGAGTTCTACGAGCAGTACTTC CASSLTGTEFYEQYF
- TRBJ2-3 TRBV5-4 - TGTGCCAGCAGCCCCGGACAGATAGATACGCAGTATTTT CASSPGQIDTQYF
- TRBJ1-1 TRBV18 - TGTGCCAGCTCACCATCAGGGGACACTGAAGCTTTCTTT CASSPSGDTEAFF
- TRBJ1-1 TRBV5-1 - TGCGCCAGCAGCTTGTTGGGGGCGACTGAAGCTTTCTTT CASSLLGATEAFF
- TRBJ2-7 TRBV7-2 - TGTGCCAGCACCCAGGGCGCTAGGTATGAGCAGTACTTC CASTQGARYEQYF
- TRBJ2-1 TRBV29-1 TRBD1 TGCAGCGTCCGACAGGGGTACAATGAGCAGTTCTTC CSVRQGYNEQFF
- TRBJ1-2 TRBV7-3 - TGTGCCAGCAGCTTAATCGGAGGGTCTAACTATGGCTACACCTTC CASSLIGGSNYGYTF
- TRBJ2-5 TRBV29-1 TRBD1 TGCAGCGTGAAGACAGGGGGGACTGGAGAGACCCAGTACTTC CSVKTGGTGETQYF
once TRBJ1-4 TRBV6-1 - TGTGCCAGCAGAGATGGAGTGAGTCAGGGGGAAAAACTGTTTTTT CASRDGVSQGEKLFF
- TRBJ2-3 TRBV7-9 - TGTGCCAGCAGGGGAGGACGGGCAGATACGCAGTATTTT CASRGGRADTQYF
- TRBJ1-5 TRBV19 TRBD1 TGTGCCAGTAGTTCGGGGACAGGGGGCTTTCAGCCCCAGCATTTT CASSSGTGGFQPQHF
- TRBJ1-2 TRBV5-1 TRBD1 TGCGCCAGCAGCCCGTCCGGGACAGGGACTGGCTACACCTTC CASSPSGTGTGYTF
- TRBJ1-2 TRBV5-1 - TGCGCCAGCAGCTTGGGGCCGGACAGAATCTATGGCTACACCTTC CASSLGPDRIYGYTF
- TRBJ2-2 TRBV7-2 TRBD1 TGTGCCAGCAGCTTAGGGGGGACAGCCTTGGGCGGGGAGCTGTTTTTT CASSLGGTALGGELFF
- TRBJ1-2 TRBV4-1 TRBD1 TGCGCCAGCAGCCAGGGGACAGGGGGCAACTATGGCTACACCTTC CASSQGTGGNYGYTF
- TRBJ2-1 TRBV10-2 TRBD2 TGCGCCAGCAGTGGGAGCGGGGGCCTCTACAATGAGCAGTTCTTC CASSGSGGLYNEQFF
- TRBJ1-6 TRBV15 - TGTGCCACCAGATCGGGTGAATGGAATTCACCCCTCCACTTT CATRSGEWNSPLHF
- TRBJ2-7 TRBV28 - TGTGCCAGCAGTTCCCGGGTTCAGACGCGGGAGCAGTACTTC CASSSRVQTREQYF
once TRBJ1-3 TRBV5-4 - TGTGCCAGCAGCTTGGACCCTGTGGAGGGAGGTAACACCATATATTTT CASSLDPVEGGNTIYF
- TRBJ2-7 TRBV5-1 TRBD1 TGCGCCAGCAGCTTACGGGACAGCTCCTACGAGCAGTACTTC CASSLRDSSYEQYF
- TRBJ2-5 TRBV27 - TGTGCCAGCAGTGACAACCCCCAAGAGACCCAGTACTTC CASSDNPQETQYF
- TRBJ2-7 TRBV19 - TGTGCCAGTAGTACGGTCTCCTCGTCGGAGCAGTACTTC CASSTVSSSEQYF
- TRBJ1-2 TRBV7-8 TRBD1 TGTGCCAGCAGCCAAGACAGGGGGCGGGTTGGGAAGGCTAACTATGGCTACACCTTC CASSQDRGRVGKANYGYTF
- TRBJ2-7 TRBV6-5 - TGTGCCAGCAGTTACTCGAATCGGGGGGCTCACTACGAGCAGTACTTC CASSYSNRGAHYEQYF
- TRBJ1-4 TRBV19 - TGTGCCAGTAGTATAGATATCGGCAGCGGACGCGAAAAACTGTTTTTT CASSIDIGSGREKLFF
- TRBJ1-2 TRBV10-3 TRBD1 TGTGCCATCAGTGATCAGGGGGTCTATGGCTACACCTTC CAISDQGVYGYTF
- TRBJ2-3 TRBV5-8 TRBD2 TGTGCCAGCAGCTTTCTAGCGGGAGGGCCAACAGATACGCAGTATTTT CASSFLAGGPTDTQYF
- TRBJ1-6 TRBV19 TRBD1 TGTGCCGGAAGCCACAGACAGGGGCGTCTTCCTAATTCACCCCTCCACTTT CAGSHRQGRLPNSPLHF
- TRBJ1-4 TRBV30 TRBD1 TGTGCCTGGAGTCCCGACAGGGCCAATGAAAAACTGTTTTTT CAWSPDRANEKLFF
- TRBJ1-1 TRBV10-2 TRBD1 TGCGCCAGCAGCTGGGACAGGGACGCTGAAGCTTTCTTT CASSWDRDAEAFF
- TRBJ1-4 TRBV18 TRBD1 TGTGCCAGCTCACCGTTGGGGGACAGTGAAAAACTGTTTTTT CASSPLGDSEKLFF
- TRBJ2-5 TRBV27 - TGTGCCAGCAGTTTCGCGATCCAAGAGACCCAGTACTTC CASSFAIQETQYF
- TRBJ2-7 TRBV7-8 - TGTGCCAGCAGCACAGGATCGGGGGACGAGCAGTACTTC CASSTGSGDEQYF
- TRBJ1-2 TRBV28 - TGTGCCAGCAGTGGGGGCAGGGCGGGGGGCTATGGCTACACCTTC CASSGGRAGGYGYTF
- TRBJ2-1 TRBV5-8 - TGTGCCAGCAGCTTCGGACAGCCCAACAATGAGCAGTTCTTC CASSFGQPNNEQFF
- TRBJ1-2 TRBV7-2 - TGTGCCAGCAGCCCTGGCCGTTCAGGGGCTAACTATGGCTACACCTTC CASSPGRSGANYGYTF
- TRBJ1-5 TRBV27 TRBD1 TGTGCCAGCAGTCCGGGTAAAGGGTGGGGACAGGGGATCAATCAGCCCCAGCATTTT CASSPGKGWGQGINQPQHF